Listed here are 24 T cell receptor beta chains from one sample, sequenced in a study of blood T cell repertoires in COVID-19. Generated by immunoSEQ multiplex PCR, the TCRdb table keeps only in-frame clones and is missing some. The repertoire includes 40,000 to 55,000 clones, 84% of them detected once, and 4.4% sits in the top ten. Sequencing was carried out using peripheral blood. These receptors were taken from a middle-aged man with active COVID-19.

The CDR3 sequence is CASSPMGRDQPQHF. The DNA of the CDR3 is TGTGCCAGCAGCCCCATGGGGCGTGATCAGCCCCAGCATTTT. The V and J genes are TRBV7-9 and TRBJ1-5; D is possibly TRBD1 (5 bases). Germline loops: CDR1 SEHNR, CDR2 FQNEAQ (reference sequence). The CDR3 loop spans 14 amino acids. V was cut by 5 bases and J by 5 bases, with 13 bases left in between.

This clone was counted once. The rearrangement uses TRBV6-5 and TRBJ2-7; maybe TRBD1 (5 bases). V gave up 5 bases and J gave up 1 base, with 12 bases separating them. Germline CDR1 MNHEY, CDR2 SVGAGI. The CDR3 length is 14 residues. The CDR3 spells CASSPQTVSYEQYF. The CDR3 region has the DNA TGTGCCAGCAGTCCCCAGACAGTTTCCTACGAGCAGTACTTC.

The CDR3, as DNA: TGTGCCAGCAGCGTAGAAGGTTCATTCGGGTACACCTTC. Translating gives CASSVEGSFGYTF. The chain couples TRBV9 to TRBJ1-2; D is unresolved. This CDR3 has 13 residues. Germline V CDR1 and CDR2: SGDLS, YYNGEE. With 0 bases removed from V and 11 bases from J, the gap between germline ends came to 14 bases.

The genes are TRBV6-2 or TRBV6-3 and TRBJ2-7; 7 bases line up with TRBD1. The length of the CDR3 is 14 residues. The J segment lost 3 bases and the V segment lost 3 bases, leaving 5 bases of the junction unmatched. Germline CDR1 is MNHEY and CDR2 is SVGEGT. DNA for the CDR3: TGTGCCAGCAGTTATGTGGGACAGTACTACGAGCAGTACTTC. It translates to CASSYVGQYYEQYF.

This chain joins TRBV4-1 and TRBJ1-4; D is undetermined. Germline CDR1 and CDR2: MGHRA and YSYEKL. Trimming took off 4 bases at V and 5 bases at J, with 11 bases between the two ends. This CDR3 has 14 residues. CDR3 region: CASSPPPGNEKLFF. In nucleotides, the CDR3 is TGCGCCAGCAGCCCGCCCCCGGGGAATGAAAAACTGTTTTTT.

This clone was seen a handful of times. This chain uses TRBV28 with TRBJ1-2; D possibly corresponds to TRBD1 (5 bases). Germline loops: CDR1 MDHEN, CDR2 SYDVKM. The CDR3 runs to 12 residues. Deletions cut 6 bases from V and 4 bases from J, with 9 bases between. The CDR3 region has the DNA TGTGCCAGCAGCCAGGGTGTCTATGGCTACACCTTC. Its protein is CASSQGVYGYTF.

V gene TRBV7-9 combines with J gene TRBJ2-2, with TRBD2 as a possible D gene (7 bases). Trimming left V 5 bases short and J 2 bases short, with 15 bases between. CDR1 is SEHNR, CDR2 FQNEAQ, per germline (reference sequence). This CDR3 is 16 amino acids long. CDR3 protein: CASSPLGGENTGELFF. The CDR3 DNA reads as TGTGCCAGCAGCCCCTTAGGGGGGGAAAACACCGGGGAGCTGTTTTTT.

V is TRBV5-6 and J is TRBJ2-7, with 9 bases matching TRBD1. Germline CDR1 is SGHDT and CDR2 is YYEEEE. The CDR3 is 18 residues long. V was pared by 0 bases and J by 4 bases, with 14 bases of the junction left unmatched. CDR3 amino acids: CASSLEETGGVKSYEQYF. The CDR3 bases are TGTGCCAGCAGCTTGGAGGAGACAGGGGGGGTCAAATCGTACGAGCAGTACTTC.

CDR3 in amino acids: CASSQQGMGEQYF. DNA of the CDR3: TGTGCCAGCAGCCAGCAGGGTATGGGCGAGCAGTACTTC. The chain links TRBV3-1 (or the pseudogene TRBV3-2) to TRBJ2-7, with a tentative D call TRBD1 (5 bases). Looked up from germline, CDR1 is LGHDT and CDR2 is YNNKEL (reference sequence). Trimming left V 3 bases short and J 6 bases short, with 12 bases between. The CDR3 has 13 residues.

The chain is built from TRBV6-4 and TRBJ2-1; TRBD2 matches 13 bases. V lost 4 bases, J lost 4 bases, and 4 bases stayed unmatched. The V gene's germline CDR1 is MRHNA and CDR2 SNTAGT. This CDR3 has 16 amino acids. CDR3 sequence reads: CASSAGTSGVYNEQFF. The DNA of the CDR3 is TGTGCCAGCAGTGCCGGGACTAGCGGGGTATACAATGAGCAGTTCTTC.

The chain couples TRBV5-8 to TRBJ2-2, with 11 bases that match TRBD2. Trimming removed 2 bases from V and 5 bases from J; junction bases left unmatched: 14. Germline-derived CDR1 and CDR2 are SGHTS and YDEGEE. The CDR3 covers 19 residues. The CDR3 DNA reads TGTGCCAGCAGCTTCGCCGGGACTAGCGGAACCGGTGAGACCGGGGAGCTGTTTTTT. Translation gives CASSFAGTSGTGETGELFF. Complete variable domain (other parts from reference TRBV5-8 and TRBJ2-2): EAGVTQSPTHLIKTRGQQATLRCSPISGHTSVYWYQQALGLGLQFLLWYDEGEERNRGNFPPRFSGRQFPNYSSELNVNALELEDSALYLCASSFAGTSGTGETGELFFGEGSRLTVL.

The chain is built from TRBV9 and TRBJ2-1, with unresolved D. Per the germline V gene, CDR1 is SGDLS and CDR2 is YYNGEE. The CDR3 has 14 residues. V gave up 4 bases and J gave up 5 bases, with 13 bases separating them. The CDR3 DNA is TGTGCCAGCAGCCCCGACGCGGTGGACAATGAGCAGTTCTTC. Residues: CASSPDAVDNEQFF.

This chain joins TRBV11-2 and TRBJ1-3; D not certain. The germline V and J ends were trimmed by 2 bases and 0 bases, with 11 bases remaining between them. Germline loops: CDR1 SGHAT, CDR2 FQNNGV. The CDR3 runs to 16 residues. CDR3 residues: CASSLNLGSSGNTIYF. The CDR3 nucleotides read TGTGCCAGCAGCTTAAATCTGGGGAGCTCTGGAAACACCATATATTTT.

V is TRBV2 and J is TRBJ1-5, with unresolved D. The V end was cut by 10 bases, the J end by 5 bases, with 12 bases between. Germline V CDR1 and CDR2: SNHLY, FYNNEI. The CDR3 totals 12 residues. The CDR3: CATRREDQPQHF. For the CDR3, the DNA is TGTGCCACCAGAAGGGAGGATCAGCCCCAGCATTTT.

The genes are TRBV13 and TRBJ2-3, with 10 positions matching TRBD1. J lost 5 bases, V lost 3 bases, and 2 bases had no gene match. Germline values: CDR1 PRHDT, CDR2 FYEKMQ (reference sequence). The CDR3 runs to 14 residues. The CDR3 DNA is TGTGCCAGCAGCTTGGACAGGGGGGAAGATACGCAGTATTTT. This encodes CASSLDRGEDTQYF.

This chain uses TRBV6-5 with TRBJ1-3; D is unclear. The CDR3 spans 13 residues. Germline values: CDR1 MNHEY, CDR2 SVGAGI. V was trimmed by 5 bases and J by 4 bases, leaving 9 bases between them. The CDR3 DNA sequence: TGTGCCAGCAGTCCCCACACCGGAAACACCATATATTTT. Protein: CASSPHTGNTIYF.

This chain connects TRBV13 to TRBJ2-5, with D uncertain. The CDR3 runs to 13 residues. V lost 2 bases, J lost 2 bases, and 6 bases lay in between. Germline V gene data show CDR1 as PRHDT and CDR2 as FYEKMQ (reference sequence). The CDR3 sequence is CASSLQAQETQYF. The CDR3, as DNA: TGTGCCAGCAGCTTACAGGCACAAGAGACCCAGTACTTC.

The J gene is TRBJ1-2, the V gene TRBV28; 7 bases fit TRBD1. V lost 2 bases and J lost 2; bases outside the gene matches: 5. Looked up from germline, CDR1 is MDHEN and CDR2 is SYDVKM. The CDR3 consists of 15 residues. CDR3 bases: TGTGCCAGCAGTTTAGGGACAGCTTCGAACTATGGCTACACCTTC. Translation gives CASSLGTASNYGYTF.

The gene calls are TRBV29-1 and TRBJ2-7; TRBD2 matches 10 bases. This CDR3 is 15 amino acids long. V shed 4 bases and J 0 bases; nucleotides not matched to a gene: 6. Germline V lookup: CDR1 SQVTM, CDR2 ANQGSEA. The CDR3 here is CSVVGSGGSSYEQYF. CDR3 nucleotides: TGCAGCGTTGTGGGTAGCGGGGGGTCCTCCTACGAGCAGTACTTC.

The chain has TRBV7-2 and TRBJ2-7; a weak D match, TRBD2 (6 bases). Trimming pared 5 bases from V and 1 base from J, leaving 9 bases between. From germline, CDR1 is SGHTA and CDR2 FQGNSA. The CDR3 covers 13 residues. The CDR3 loop is CASSARGSYEQYF. The CDR3 DNA is TGTGCCAGCAGCGCCCGGGGGTCCTACGAGCAGTACTTC.

This clone rates as medium-sized (0.01 to 0.1%). This sequence joins TRBV11-2 and TRBJ1-6; the D gene is possibly TRBD1 (6 bases). Germline loops: CDR1 SGHAT, CDR2 FQNNGV. Trimming left V 8 bases short and J 9 bases short, with 11 bases between. The CDR3 has 12 residues. In DNA, the CDR3 is TGTGCCAGCGGGACATTGGGTTCACCCCTCCACTTT. This translates into CASGTLGSPLHF.

This rearrangement joins TRBV4-3 to TRBJ2-6; tentatively, D is TRBD1 (7 bases). Between the trimmed V and J ends, which lost 1 base and 1 base, there was a span of 23 bases. In germline, CDR1 is LGHNA, CDR2 YSLEER. The CDR3 has 21 residues. CDR3: CASSQVPPGGFFPSGANVLTF. The CDR3 DNA sequence: TGCGCCAGCAGCCAAGTTCCGCCAGGGGGGTTTTTTCCTTCTGGGGCCAACGTCCTGACTTTC.

The chain links TRBV2 to TRBJ2-5, with TRBD1 matching 7 bases. In germline, CDR1 is SNHLY, CDR2 FYNNEI. The J segment lost 5 bases and the V segment lost 8 bases, leaving 8 bases of the junction unmatched. CDR3 size: 13 residues. DNA of the CDR3: TGTGCCAGCTTCATCAGGGGGTACGAGACCCAGTACTTC. Protein: CASFIRGYETQYF.

The table lists this clone with a count of one. This chain links TRBV27 with TRBJ1-1; D may be TRBD1 (5 bases). This CDR3 region has 14 residues. Trimming removed 2 bases from V and 0 bases from J, with 7 bases in between. Germline V CDR1 and CDR2: MNHEY, SMNVEV (reference sequence). The CDR3 sequence is CASSLQGLNTEAFF. DNA of the CDR3: TGTGCCAGCAGTTTACAGGGATTGAACACTGAAGCTTTCTTT.